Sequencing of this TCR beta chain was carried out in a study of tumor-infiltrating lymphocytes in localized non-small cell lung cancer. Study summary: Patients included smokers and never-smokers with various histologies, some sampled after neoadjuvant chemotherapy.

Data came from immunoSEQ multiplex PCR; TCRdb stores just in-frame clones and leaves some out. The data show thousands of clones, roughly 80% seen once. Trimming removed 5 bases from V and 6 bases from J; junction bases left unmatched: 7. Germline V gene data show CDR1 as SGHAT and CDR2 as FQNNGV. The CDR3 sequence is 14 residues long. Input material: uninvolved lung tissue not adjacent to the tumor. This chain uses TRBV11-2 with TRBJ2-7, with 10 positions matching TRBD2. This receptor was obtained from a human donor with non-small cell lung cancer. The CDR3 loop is CASSRTSGEREQYF. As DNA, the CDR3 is TGTGCCAGCAGCCGGACTAGCGGTGAGCGCGAGCAGTACTTC. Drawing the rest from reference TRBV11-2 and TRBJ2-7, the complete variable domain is EAGVAQSPRYKIIEKRQSVAFWCNPISGHATLYWYQQILGQGPKLLIQFQNNGVVDDSQLPKDRFSAERLKGVDSTLKIQPAKLEDSAVYLCASSRTSGEREQYFGPGTRLTVT.